This passage covers 12 T cell receptor beta chains from one sample sequenced in a study of blood T cells in healthy people across ages. Primers used in a second PCR of roughly 7 to 11 cycles were a sample-barcoded 5' primer and a J-beta primer mix. TCRdb used MiXCR to reprocess the 5' RACE reads, holding one entry per CDR3 protein. Among approximately 1,000,000 distinct CDR3 sequences, more than 40% were seen once, and the ten largest hold around 18%. The sequenced material came from blood. The source is a woman aged 55-70 years in good health.

There are a few counts of this clonotype. The CDR3 here is CASSTTSGSRYNEQFF. The CDR3 DNA reads as TGTGCCAGCAGCACGACTAGCGGTTCAAGATACAATGAGCAGTTCTTC. The chain joins TRBV7-9 to TRBJ2-1, with 9 bases lining up with TRBD2. The CDR3 extends over 16 amino acids. CDR1 and CDR2 from the germline V gene are SEHNR and FQNEAQ (reference sequence). V was pared by 5 bases and J by 4 bases, with 9 bases of the junction left unmatched.

On this clonotype itself: One junction end does not reproduce the germline sequence, and a read error may be involved. The genes are TRBV29-1 and TRBJ2-4, with 12 nucleotides matching TRBD2. The end of the DNA is better explained by TRBJ2-7, so the J call may be wrong. The CDR3 sequence is 15 residues long. CDR1 is SQVTM, CDR2 ANQGSEA, per germline. CDR3 sequence reads: CGVGGLAGKAYEQYF. The CDR3 nucleotides read TGCGGCGTTGGGGGACTAGCGGGCAAAGCCTACGAGCAGTACTTC.

The chain employs TRBV9 and TRBJ2-3; D remains ambiguous. The CDR3 contains 17 residues. Germline assignment: CDR1 SGDLS and CDR2 YYNGEE. V lost 5 bases and J lost 6, with 25 bases in between. The CDR3 coding sequence is TGTGCCAGCAGGTCCGCCACCCACGACTTTCTTGGGGATACGCAGTATTTT. It specifies CASRSATHDFLGDTQYF.

This clonotype was counted between two and nine times. The J gene is TRBJ1-5, the V gene TRBV30, with a tentative D call TRBD1 (6 bases). Deletions cut 7 bases from V and 4 bases from J, with 14 bases between. The CDR3 sequence is 13 residues long. Looked up from germline, CDR1 is GTSNPN and CDR2 is SVGIG (reference sequence). The CDR3 spells CASSQQGNQPQHF. CDR3 coding DNA: TGTGCCTCCTCACAACAGGGAAATCAGCCCCAGCATTTT.

The chain joins TRBV20-1 to TRBJ2-1; D gene uncertain. CDR1 DFQATT and CDR2 SNEGSKA come from the germline V gene (reference sequence). The CDR3 length is 15 residues. V lost 4 bases and J 8 bases, leaving 21 bases between the germline ends. Here the CDR3 reads CSANPLSSVGYEQFF. CDR3 DNA sequence: TGCAGTGCTAACCCCCTTTCTTCTGTTGGCTATGAGCAGTTCTTC.

The chain uses TRBV7-3 and TRBJ2-3; no clear D gene. The CDR3 consists of 13 residues. Per germline, CDR1 SGHTA and CDR2 FQGTGA. V was cut by 6 bases and J by 5 bases, with 12 bases left in between. As DNA, the CDR3 is TGTGCCAGCAGTATGGGTACGGGAGATACGCAGTATTTT. Translated: CASSMGTGDTQYF.

The J gene is TRBJ1-2, the V gene TRBV20-1; D ambiguous. CDR3 length: 13 amino acids. V was clipped by 6 bases and J by 6 bases, with 17 bases between them. Germline V CDR1 and CDR2: DFQATT, SNEGSKA (reference sequence). For the CDR3, the DNA is TGCAGTGCCACTCCTACGGGTGTCGATGGCTACACCTTC. This encodes CSATPTGVDGYTF.

This clonotype turned up a few times. The V and J genes are TRBV5-6 and TRBJ1-2; no clear D gene. Germline loops: CDR1 SGHDT, CDR2 YYEEEE. The CDR3 consists of 14 residues. V dropped 4 bases and J dropped 6 bases, with 16 bases sitting between them. This CDR3 is CASSPGLGRDGYTF. CDR3 coding DNA: TGTGCCAGCAGCCCTGGCCTAGGACGTGATGGCTACACCTTC.

V is TRBV5-1 and J is TRBJ1-4; D is undetermined. The germline V and J ends were trimmed by 1 base and 4 bases, with 8 bases remaining between them. The CDR3 covers 14 residues. Germline-derived CDR1 and CDR2 are SGHRS and YFSETQ. CDR3 coding DNA: TGCGCCAGCAGCTTGTCTTCAGTTAATGAAAAACTGTTTTTT. As protein: CASSLSSVNEKLFF.

This chain links TRBV5-1 with TRBJ2-7, with 7 bases that match TRBD1. The CDR3 extends over 15 amino acids. Trimming took 0 bases from V and 5 from J; bases not matched to a gene: 8. Looked up from germline, CDR1 is SGHRS and CDR2 is YFSETQ. CDR3 DNA: TGCGCCAGCAGCTTGGAACAGGGGTATTTCCACGAGCAGTACTTC. Translation: CASSLEQGYFHEQYF.

The chain links TRBV27 to TRBJ1-1, with D possibly being TRBD1 (6 bases). The V gene's germline CDR1 is MNHEY and CDR2 SMNVEV (reference sequence). There are 15 residues in the CDR3. The V end lost 5 bases, the J end lost 1 base, and 14 bases lay between the germline ends. CDR3 sequence reads: CASSGHTGRNTEAFF. The CDR3 DNA reads TGTGCCAGCAGTGGACACACAGGGAGGAACACTGAAGCTTTCTTT.

This CDR3 reads CASSVVPTLNNNEQFF. The CDR3 nucleotides read TGTGCCAGCAGCGTAGTTCCTACCCTGAACAACAATGAGCAGTTCTTC. The chain carries TRBV9 and TRBJ2-1, with unresolved D. Germline values: CDR1 SGDLS, CDR2 YYNGEE. V lost 0 bases and J 5 bases, leaving 15 bases between the germline ends. The CDR3 is made up of 16 amino acids.